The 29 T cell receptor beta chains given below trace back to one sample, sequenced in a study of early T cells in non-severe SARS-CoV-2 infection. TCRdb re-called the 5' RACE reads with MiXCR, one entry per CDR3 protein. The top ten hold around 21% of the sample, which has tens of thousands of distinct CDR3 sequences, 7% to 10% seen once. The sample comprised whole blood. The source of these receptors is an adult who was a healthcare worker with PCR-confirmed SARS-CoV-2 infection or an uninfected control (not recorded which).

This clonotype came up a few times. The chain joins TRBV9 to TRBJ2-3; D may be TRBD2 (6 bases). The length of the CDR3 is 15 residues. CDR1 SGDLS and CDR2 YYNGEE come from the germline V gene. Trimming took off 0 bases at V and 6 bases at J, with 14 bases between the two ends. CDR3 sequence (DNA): TGTGCCAGCAGCGTAGAACTAGCCGAGGGGGATACGCAGTATTTT. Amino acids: CASSVELAEGDTQYF.

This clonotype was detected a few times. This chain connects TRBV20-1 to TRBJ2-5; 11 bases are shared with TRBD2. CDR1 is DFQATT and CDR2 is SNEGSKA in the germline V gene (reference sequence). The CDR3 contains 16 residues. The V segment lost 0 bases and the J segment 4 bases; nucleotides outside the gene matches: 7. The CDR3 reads CSARDLLAGGLETQYF. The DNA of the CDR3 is TGCAGTGCTAGAGATCTGCTAGCGGGGGGCCTAGAGACCCAGTACTTC.

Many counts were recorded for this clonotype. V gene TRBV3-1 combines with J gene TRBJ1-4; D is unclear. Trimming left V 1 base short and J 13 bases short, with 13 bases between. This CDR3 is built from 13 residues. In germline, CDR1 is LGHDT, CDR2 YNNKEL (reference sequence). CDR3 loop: CASSQVAARGLFF. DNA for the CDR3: TGTGCCAGCAGCCAAGTGGCAGCCCGAGGACTGTTTTTT. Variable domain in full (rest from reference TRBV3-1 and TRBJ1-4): DTAVSQTPKYLVTQMGNDKSIKCEQNLGHDTMYWYKQDSKKFLKIMFSYNNKELIINETVPNRFSPKSPDKAHLNLHINSLELGDSAVYFCASSQVAARGLFFGSGTQLSVL.

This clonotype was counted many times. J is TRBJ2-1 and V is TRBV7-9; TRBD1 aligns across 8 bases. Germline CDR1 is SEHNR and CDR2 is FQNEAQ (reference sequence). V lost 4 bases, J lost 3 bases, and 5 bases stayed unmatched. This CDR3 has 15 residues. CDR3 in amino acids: CASSSTGQGYNEQFF. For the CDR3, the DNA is TGTGCCAGCAGCTCAACTGGACAGGGCTACAATGAGCAGTTCTTC.

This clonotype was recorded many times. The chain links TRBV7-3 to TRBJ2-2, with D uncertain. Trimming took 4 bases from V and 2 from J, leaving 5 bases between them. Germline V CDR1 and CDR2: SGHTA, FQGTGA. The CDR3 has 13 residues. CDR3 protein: CASSSINTGELFF. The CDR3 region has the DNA TGTGCCAGCAGCTCTATCAACACCGGGGAGCTGTTTTTT. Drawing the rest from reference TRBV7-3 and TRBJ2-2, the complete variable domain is GAGVSQTPSNKVTEKGKYVELRCDPISGHTALYWYRQSLGQGPEFLIYFQGTGAADDSGLPNDRFFAVRPEGSVSTLKIQRTERGDSAVYLCASSSINTGELFFGEGSRLTVL.

The CDR3 nucleotides read TGTGCCAGCAGTTACCGACCAGACCAAGAGACCCAGTACTTC. Encoded protein: CASSYRPDQETQYF. The rearrangement links TRBV7-6 to TRBJ2-5, with unresolved D. The CDR3 runs to 14 residues. Trimming cost V 6 bases and J 0 bases, with 11 bases left between them. CDR1 SGHVS and CDR2 FNYEAQ come from the germline V gene. Filled out from reference TRBV7-6 and TRBJ2-5, the complete variable domain reads GAGVSQSPRYKVTKRGQDVALRCDPISGHVSLYWYRQALGQGPEFLTYFNYEAQQDKSGLPNDRFSAERPEGSISTLTIQRTEQRDSAMYRCASSYRPDQETQYFGPGTRLLVL.

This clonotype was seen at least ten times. The chain's CDR3 is CSARPSGPTGELFF. The CDR3 coding sequence is TGCAGTGCTAGACCATCAGGACCCACCGGGGAGCTGTTTTTT. The chain combines TRBV20-1 with TRBJ2-2; D is uncertain. From germline, CDR1 is DFQATT and CDR2 SNEGSKA (reference sequence). CDR3 length: 14 residues. V was pared by 2 bases and J by 4 bases, with 11 bases between.

The CDR3 sequence: CASSLGRGQDGYTF. DNA of the CDR3: TGTGCCAGCAGCTTGGGCAGGGGGCAGGATGGCTACACCTTC. V gene TRBV5-4 combines with J gene TRBJ1-2, with TRBD1 matching over 8 bases. CDR3 length: 14 residues. V dropped 0 bases and J dropped 6; count of bases not matched to a gene: 4. The germline V gene encodes CDR1 SGHNT and CDR2 YYREEE (reference sequence).

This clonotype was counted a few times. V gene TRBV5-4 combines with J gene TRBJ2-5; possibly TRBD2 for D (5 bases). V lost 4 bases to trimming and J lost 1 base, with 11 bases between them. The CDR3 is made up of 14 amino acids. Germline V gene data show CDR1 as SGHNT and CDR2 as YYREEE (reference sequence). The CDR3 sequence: CASSPGSIQETQYF. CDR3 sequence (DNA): TGTGCCAGCAGCCCGGGGTCCATCCAAGAGACCCAGTACTTC. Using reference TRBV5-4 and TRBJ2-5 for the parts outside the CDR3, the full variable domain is ETGVTQSPTHLIKTRGQQVTLRCSSQSGHNTVSWYQQALGQGPQFIFQYYREEENGRGNFPPRFSGLQFPNYSSELNVNALELDDSALYLCASSPGSIQETQYFGPGTRLLVL.

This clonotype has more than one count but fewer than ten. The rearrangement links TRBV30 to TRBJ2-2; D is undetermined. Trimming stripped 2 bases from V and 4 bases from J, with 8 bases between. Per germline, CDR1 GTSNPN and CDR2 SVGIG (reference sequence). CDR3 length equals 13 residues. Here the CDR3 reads CAWSTLVTGELFF. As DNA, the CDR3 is TGTGCCTGGAGTACCTTGGTCACCGGGGAGCTGTTTTTT.

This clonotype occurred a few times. CDR3 region: CASSPRWTGHNYGYTF. The CDR3 DNA is TGTGCCAGCAGCCCTCGTTGGACAGGACATAACTATGGCTACACCTTC. The chain is built from TRBV3-1 and TRBJ1-2, with 7 positions matching TRBD1. The CDR3 is 16 amino acids. The V and J ends lost 4 bases and 1 base, in that order; junction bases with no gene match: 9. Per germline, CDR1 LGHDT and CDR2 YNNKEL (reference sequence).

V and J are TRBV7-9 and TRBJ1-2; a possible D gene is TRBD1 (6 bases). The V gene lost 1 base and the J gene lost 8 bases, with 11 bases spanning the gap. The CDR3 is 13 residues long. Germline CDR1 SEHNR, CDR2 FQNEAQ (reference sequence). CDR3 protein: CASSLGTEPGYTF. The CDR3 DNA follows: TGTGCCAGCAGCTTAGGGACAGAACCAGGCTACACCTTC. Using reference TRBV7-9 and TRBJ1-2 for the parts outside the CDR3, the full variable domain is DTGVSQNPRHKITKRGQNVTFRCDPISEHNRLYWYRQTLGQGPEFLTYFQNEAQLEKSRLLSDRFSAERPKGSFSTLEIQRTEQGDSAMYLCASSLGTEPGYTFGSGTRLTVV.

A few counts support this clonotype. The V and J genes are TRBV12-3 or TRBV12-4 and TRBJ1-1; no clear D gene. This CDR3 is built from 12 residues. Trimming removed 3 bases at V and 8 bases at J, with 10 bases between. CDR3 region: CASSFSRPEAFF. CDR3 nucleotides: TGTGCCAGCAGTTTCTCCCGTCCCGAAGCTTTCTTT.

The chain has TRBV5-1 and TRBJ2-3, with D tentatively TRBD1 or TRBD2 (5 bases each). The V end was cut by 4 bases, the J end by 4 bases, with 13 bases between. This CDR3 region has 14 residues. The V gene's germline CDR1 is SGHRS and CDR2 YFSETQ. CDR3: CASSRDPGADTQYF. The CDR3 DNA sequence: TGCGCCAGCAGCAGGGACCCCGGAGCAGATACGCAGTATTTT.

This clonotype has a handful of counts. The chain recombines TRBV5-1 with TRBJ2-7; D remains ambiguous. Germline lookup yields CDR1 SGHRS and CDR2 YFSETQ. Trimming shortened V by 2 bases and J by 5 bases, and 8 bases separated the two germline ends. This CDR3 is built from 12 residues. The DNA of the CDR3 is TGCGCCAGCAGCTTTGGTCAACACGAGCAGTACTTC. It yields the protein CASSFGQHEQYF.

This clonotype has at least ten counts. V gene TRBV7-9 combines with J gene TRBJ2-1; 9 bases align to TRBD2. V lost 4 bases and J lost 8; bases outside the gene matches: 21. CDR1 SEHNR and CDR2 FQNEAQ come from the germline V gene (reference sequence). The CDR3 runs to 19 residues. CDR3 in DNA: TGTGCCAGCAGCTCCCTTCAATCTGCTAGCGGGGTTAGCCGGCATGAGCAGTTCTTC. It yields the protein CASSSLQSASGVSRHEQFF.

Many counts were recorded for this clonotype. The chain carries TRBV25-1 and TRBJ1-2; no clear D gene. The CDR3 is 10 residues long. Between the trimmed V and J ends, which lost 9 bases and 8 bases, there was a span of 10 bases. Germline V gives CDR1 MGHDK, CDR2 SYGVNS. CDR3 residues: CARTGGGYTF. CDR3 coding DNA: TGTGCCAGAACCGGCGGGGGCTACACCTTC.

In DNA, the CDR3 is TGCAGTGCTAGACTGGGACTAGCGGGGACGGAAGAGACCCAGTACTTC. Amino acid sequence: CSARLGLAGTEETQYF. The gene calls are TRBV20-1 and TRBJ2-5; 13 nucleotides align to TRBD2. Germline V gene data show CDR1 as DFQATT and CDR2 as SNEGSKA (reference sequence). The CDR3 is made up of 16 amino acids. The junction had 6 bases not matched to a gene; V was cut back by 2 bases and J by 3 bases.

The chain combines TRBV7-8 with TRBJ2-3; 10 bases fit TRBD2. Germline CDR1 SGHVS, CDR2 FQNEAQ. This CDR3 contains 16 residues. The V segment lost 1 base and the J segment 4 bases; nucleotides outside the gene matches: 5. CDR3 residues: CASSLVATSGSDTQYF. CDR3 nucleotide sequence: TGTGCCAGCAGCTTAGTCGCGACTAGCGGGTCAGATACGCAGTATTTT.

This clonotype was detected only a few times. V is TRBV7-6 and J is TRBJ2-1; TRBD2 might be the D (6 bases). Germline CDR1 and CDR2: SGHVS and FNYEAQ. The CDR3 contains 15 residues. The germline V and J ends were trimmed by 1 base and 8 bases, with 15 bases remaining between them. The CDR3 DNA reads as TGTGCCAGCAGCTTAGGGAGGGGTAGGAGCGATGAGCAGTTCTTC. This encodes CASSLGRGRSDEQFF.

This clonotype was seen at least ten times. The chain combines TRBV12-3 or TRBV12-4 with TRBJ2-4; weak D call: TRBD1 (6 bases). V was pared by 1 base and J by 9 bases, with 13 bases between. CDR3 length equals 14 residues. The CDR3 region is CASSLGQGMTIQYF. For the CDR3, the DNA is TGTGCCAGCAGTTTAGGGCAGGGGATGACCATTCAGTACTTC.

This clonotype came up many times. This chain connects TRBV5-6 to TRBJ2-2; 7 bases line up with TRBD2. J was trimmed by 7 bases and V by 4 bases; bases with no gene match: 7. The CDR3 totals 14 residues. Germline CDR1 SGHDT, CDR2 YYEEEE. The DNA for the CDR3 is TGTGCCAGCAGCGGGGGACTACTGGACGGGGAGCTGTTTTTT. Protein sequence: CASSGGLLDGELFF.

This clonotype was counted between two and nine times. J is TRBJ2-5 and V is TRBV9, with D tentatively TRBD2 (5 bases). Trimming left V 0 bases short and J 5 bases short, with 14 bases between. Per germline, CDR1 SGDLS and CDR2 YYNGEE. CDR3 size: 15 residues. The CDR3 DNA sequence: TGTGCCAGCAGCGTAGGTCCAGCAGGCGGGGAGACCCAGTACTTC. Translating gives CASSVGPAGGETQYF.

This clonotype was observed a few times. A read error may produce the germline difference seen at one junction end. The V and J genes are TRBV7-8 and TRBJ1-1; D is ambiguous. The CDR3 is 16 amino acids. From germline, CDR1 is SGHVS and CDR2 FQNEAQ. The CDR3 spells CASSLMIREVNTEVFF. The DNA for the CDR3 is TGTGCCAGCAGCTTAATGATTCGAGAGGTTAACACTGAAGTTTTCTTT. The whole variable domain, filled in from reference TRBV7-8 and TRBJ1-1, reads GAGVSQSPRYKVAKRGQDVALRCDPISGHVSLFWYQQALGQGPEFLTYFQNEAQLDKSGLPSDRFFAERPEGSVSTLKIQRTQQEDSAVYLCASSLMIREVNTEVFFGQGTRLTVV.

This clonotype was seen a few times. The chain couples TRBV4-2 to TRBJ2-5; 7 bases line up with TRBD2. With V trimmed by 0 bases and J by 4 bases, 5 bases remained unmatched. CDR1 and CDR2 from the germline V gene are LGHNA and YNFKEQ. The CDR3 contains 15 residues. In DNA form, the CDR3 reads TGTGCCAGCAGCCAAGATTTGCTAGCGGCAGAGACCCAGTACTTC. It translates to CASSQDLLAAETQYF.

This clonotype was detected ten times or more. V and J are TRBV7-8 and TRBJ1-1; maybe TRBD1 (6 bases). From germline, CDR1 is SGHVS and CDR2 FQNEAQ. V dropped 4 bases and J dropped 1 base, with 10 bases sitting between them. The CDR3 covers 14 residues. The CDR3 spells CASSYLDRNTEAFF. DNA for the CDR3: TGTGCCAGCAGCTACCTGGACAGGAACACTGAAGCTTTCTTT.

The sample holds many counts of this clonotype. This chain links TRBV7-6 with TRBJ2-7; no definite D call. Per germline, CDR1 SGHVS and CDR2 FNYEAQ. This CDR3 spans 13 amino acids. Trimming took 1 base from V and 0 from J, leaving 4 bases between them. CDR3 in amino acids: CASSLGYSYEQYF. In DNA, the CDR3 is TGTGCCAGCAGCTTAGGGTACTCCTACGAGCAGTACTTC.

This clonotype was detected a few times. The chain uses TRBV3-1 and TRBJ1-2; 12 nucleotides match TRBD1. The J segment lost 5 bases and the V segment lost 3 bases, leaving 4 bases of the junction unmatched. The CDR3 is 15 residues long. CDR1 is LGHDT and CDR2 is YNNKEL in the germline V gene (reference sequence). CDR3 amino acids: CASSQGQGAFYGYTF. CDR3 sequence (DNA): TGTGCCAGCAGCCAGGGACAGGGGGCGTTTTATGGCTACACCTTC.

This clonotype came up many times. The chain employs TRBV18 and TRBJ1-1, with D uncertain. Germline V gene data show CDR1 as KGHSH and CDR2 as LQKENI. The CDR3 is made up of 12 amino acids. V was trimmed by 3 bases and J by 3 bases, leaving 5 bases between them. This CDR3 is CASSPRDTEAFF. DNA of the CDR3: TGTGCCAGCTCACCCCGAGACACTGAAGCTTTCTTT.